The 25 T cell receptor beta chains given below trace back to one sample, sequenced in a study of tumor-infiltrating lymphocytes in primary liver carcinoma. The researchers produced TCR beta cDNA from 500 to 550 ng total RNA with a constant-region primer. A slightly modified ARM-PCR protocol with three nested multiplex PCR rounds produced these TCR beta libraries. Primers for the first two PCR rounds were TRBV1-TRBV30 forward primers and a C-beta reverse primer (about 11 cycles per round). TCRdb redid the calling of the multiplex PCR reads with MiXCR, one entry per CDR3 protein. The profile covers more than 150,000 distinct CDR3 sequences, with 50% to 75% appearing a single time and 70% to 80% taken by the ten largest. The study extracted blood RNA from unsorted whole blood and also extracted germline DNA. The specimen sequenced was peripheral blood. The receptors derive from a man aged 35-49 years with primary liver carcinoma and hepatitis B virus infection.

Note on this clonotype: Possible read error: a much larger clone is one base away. CDR3 in amino acids: CNVEMTSGTYEQYF. The CDR3 DNA sequence: TGCAACGTTGAAATGACTAGCGGGACTTACGAGCAGTACTTC. The chain combines TRBV29-1 with TRBJ2-7, with 11 bases matching TRBD2. The CDR3 loop spans 14 amino acids. CDR1 is SQVTM and CDR2 is ANQGSEA in the germline V gene.

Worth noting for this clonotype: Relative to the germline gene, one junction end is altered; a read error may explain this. CDR3 DNA sequence: TGTGCCATCAGCTTAGATAGCATGCTACAAGAGACCCAGTACTTC. Translating it yields CAISLDSMLQETQYF. The genes are TRBV11-2 and TRBJ2-5; no firm D call. The CDR3 totals 15 residues. The germline CDR1 and CDR2 sequences are SGHAT and FQNNGV. Together with reference TRBV11-2 and TRBJ2-5, the CDR3 gives the full variable domain: EAGVAQSPRYKIIEKRQSVAFWCNPISGHATLYWYQQILGQGPKLLIQFQNNGVVDDSQLPKDRFSAERLKGVDSTLKIQPAKLEDSAVYLCAISLDSMLQETQYFGPGTRLLVL.

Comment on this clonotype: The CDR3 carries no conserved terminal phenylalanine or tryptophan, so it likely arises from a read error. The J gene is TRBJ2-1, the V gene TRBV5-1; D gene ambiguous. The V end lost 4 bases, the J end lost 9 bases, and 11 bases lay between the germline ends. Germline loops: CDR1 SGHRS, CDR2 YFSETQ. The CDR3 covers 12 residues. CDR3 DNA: TGCGCCAGCAGCGCCTCGTCTAGTGAGCAGTTCTTA. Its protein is CASSASSSEQFL.

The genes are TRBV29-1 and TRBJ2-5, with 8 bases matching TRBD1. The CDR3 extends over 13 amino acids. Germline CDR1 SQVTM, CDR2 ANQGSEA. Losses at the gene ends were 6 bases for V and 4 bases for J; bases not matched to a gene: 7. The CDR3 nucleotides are TGCAGCGTGGGAGACAGGGGAGGAGAGACCCAGTACTTC. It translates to CSVGDRGGETQYF.

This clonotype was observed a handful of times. The CDR3 DNA sequence: TGCGCCAGCAGCTTGGAACAGGGTGGGCAGTACTTC. Amino acid sequence: CASSLEQGGQYF. This chain connects TRBV5-1 to TRBJ2-7; tentatively, D is TRBD1 (6 bases). Germline CDR1 reads SGHRS; CDR2 reads YFSETQ. The CDR3 is made up of 12 amino acids. The V end lost 0 bases, the J end lost 9 bases, and 10 bases lay between the germline ends.

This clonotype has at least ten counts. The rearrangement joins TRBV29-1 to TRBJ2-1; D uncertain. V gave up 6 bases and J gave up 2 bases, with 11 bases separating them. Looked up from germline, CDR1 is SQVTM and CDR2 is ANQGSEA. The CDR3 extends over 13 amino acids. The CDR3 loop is CSVVPNAYNEQFF. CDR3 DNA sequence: TGCAGCGTCGTCCCTAATGCCTACAATGAGCAGTTCTTC.

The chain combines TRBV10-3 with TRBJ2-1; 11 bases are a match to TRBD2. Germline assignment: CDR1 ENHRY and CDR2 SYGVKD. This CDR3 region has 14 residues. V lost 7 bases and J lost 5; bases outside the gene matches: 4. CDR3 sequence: CAITSGRTHNEQFF. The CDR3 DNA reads TGTGCCATCACTAGCGGGAGGACCCACAATGAGCAGTTCTTC.

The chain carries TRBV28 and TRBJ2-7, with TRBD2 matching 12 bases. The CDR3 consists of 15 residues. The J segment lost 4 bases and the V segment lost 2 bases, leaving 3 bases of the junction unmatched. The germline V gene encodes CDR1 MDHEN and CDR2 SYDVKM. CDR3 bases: TGTGCCAGCAGTTTACTTGGACTAGCGGGATACGAGCAGTACTTC. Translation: CASSLLGLAGYEQYF.

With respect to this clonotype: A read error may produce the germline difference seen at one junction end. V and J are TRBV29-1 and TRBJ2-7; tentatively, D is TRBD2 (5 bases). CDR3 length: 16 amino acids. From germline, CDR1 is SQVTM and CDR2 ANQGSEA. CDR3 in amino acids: CIVSEGSLAISYEQYF. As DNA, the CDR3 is TGCATCGTTTCCGAGGGCTCTCTAGCAATATCCTACGAGCAGTACTTC.

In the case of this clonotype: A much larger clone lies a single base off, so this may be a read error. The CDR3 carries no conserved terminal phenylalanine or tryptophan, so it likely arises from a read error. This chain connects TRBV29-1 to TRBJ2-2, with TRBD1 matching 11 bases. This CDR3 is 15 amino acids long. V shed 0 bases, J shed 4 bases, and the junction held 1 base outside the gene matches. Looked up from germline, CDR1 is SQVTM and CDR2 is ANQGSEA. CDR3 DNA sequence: TGCAGCGTTGAAGAGGACAGGGGGCGCACCGGGGAGCTGTTTTGT. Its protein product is CSVEEDRGRTGELFC.

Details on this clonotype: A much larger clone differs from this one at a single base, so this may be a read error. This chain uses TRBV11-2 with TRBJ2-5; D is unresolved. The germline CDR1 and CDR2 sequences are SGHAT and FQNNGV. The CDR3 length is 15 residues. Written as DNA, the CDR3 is TGTGCCAGCAGCTTAGCCCCCTCCCGCCAAGGGACCCAGTACTTC. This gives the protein CASSLAPSRQGTQYF. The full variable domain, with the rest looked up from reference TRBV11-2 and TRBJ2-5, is EAGVAQSPRYKIIEKRQSVAFWCNPISGHATLYWYQQILGQGPKLLIQFQNNGVVDDSQLPKDRFSAERLKGVDSTLKIQPAKLEDSAVYLCASSLAPSRQGTQYFGPGTRLLVL.

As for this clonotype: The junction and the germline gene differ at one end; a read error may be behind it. In DNA, the CDR3 is TGCGGCGTTGATCAGGGACACGAGCAGTACTTC. It encodes CGVDQGHEQYF. This chain joins TRBV29-1 and TRBJ2-7; D may be TRBD1 or TRBD2 (5 bases each). Germline V gene data show CDR1 as SQVTM and CDR2 as ANQGSEA. The CDR3 totals 11 residues.

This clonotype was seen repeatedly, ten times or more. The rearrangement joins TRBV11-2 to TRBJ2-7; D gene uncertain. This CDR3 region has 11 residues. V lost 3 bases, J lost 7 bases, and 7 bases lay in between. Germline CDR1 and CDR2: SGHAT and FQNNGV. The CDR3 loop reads CASSLYIEQYF. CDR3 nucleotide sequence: TGTGCCAGCAGCTTGTATATTGAGCAGTACTTC. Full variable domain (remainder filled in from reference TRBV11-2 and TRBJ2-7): EAGVAQSPRYKIIEKRQSVAFWCNPISGHATLYWYQQILGQGPKLLIQFQNNGVVDDSQLPKDRFSAERLKGVDSTLKIQPAKLEDSAVYLCASSLYIEQYFGPGTRLTVT.

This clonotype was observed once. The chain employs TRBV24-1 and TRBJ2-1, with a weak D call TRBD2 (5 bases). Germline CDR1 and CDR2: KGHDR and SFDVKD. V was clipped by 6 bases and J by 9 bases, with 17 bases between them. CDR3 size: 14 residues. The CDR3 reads CATSPAGVALEQFF. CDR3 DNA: TGTGCCACCAGTCCCGCCGGGGTGGCCCTTGAGCAGTTCTTC.

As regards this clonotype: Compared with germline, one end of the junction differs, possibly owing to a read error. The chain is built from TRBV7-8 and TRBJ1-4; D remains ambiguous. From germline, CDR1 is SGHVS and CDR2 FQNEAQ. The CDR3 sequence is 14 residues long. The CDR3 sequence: CAISLVATNEKPFF. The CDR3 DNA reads TGTGCCATCAGCTTAGTGGCAACTAATGAAAAACCGTTTTTT.

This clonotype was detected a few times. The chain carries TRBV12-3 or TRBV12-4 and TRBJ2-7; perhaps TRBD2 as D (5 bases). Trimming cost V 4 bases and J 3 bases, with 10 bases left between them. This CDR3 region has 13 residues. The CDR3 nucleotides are TGTGCCAGCAGTTCCGGAGAGGGCTACGAGCAGTACTTC. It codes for CASSSGEGYEQYF.

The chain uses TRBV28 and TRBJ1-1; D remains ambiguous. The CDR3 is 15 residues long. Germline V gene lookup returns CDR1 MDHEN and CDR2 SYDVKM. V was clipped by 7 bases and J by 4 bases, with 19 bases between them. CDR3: CASNVGPLGITEAFF. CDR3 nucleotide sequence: TGTGCCAGCAACGTAGGGCCCCTGGGAATCACTGAAGCTTTCTTT.

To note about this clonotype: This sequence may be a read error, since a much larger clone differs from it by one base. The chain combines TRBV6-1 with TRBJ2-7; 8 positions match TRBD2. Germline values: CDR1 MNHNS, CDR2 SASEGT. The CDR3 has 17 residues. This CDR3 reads CVSVWVAGLGLSYEQYF. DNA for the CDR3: TGTGTCAGCGTATGGGTAGCGGGGCTTGGTCTCTCCTACGAGCAGTACTTC.

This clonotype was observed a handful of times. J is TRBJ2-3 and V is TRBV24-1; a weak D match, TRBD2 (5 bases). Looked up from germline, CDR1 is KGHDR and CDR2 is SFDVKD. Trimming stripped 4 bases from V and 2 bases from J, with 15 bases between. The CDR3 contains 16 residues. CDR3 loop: CATSDPLGSDTDTQYF. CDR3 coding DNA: TGTGCCACCAGTGACCCCTTAGGGAGCGACACAGATACGCAGTATTTT.

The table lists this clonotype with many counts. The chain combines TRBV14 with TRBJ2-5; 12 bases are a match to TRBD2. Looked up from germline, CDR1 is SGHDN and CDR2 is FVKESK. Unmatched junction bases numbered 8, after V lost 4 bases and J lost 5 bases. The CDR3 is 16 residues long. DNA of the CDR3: TGTGCCAGCAGCCCCGTGACTAGCGGGAGCGCGGAGACCCAGTACTTC. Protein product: CASSPVTSGSAETQYF.

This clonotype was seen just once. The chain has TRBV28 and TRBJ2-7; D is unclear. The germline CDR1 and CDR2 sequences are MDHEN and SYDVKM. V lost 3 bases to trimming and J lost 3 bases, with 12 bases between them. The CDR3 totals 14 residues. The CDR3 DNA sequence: TGTGCCAGCAGTTTCTCGAGACCATACTACGAGCAGTACTTC. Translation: CASSFSRPYYEQYF.

The CDR3 region is CASITRDRGLGELFF. CDR3 nucleotides: TGTGCCAGCATTACCCGGGACAGGGGCCTCGGGGAGCTGTTTTTT. J is TRBJ2-2 and V is TRBV28; TRBD1 matches at 10 bases. This CDR3 spans 15 amino acids. From germline, CDR1 is MDHEN and CDR2 SYDVKM. Losses at the gene ends were 7 bases for V and 7 bases for J; bases not matched to a gene: 9.

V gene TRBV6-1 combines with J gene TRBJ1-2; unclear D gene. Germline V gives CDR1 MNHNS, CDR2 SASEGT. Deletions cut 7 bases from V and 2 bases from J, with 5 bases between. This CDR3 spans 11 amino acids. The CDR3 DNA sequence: TGTGCCAGCAATGACAACTATGGCTACACCTTC. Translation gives CASNDNYGYTF.

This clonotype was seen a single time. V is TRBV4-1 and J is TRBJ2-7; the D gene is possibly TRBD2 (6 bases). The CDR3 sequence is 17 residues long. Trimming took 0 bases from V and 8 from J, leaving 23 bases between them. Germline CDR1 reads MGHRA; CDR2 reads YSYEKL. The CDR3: CASSQDPKEPDYYKQYF. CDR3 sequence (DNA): TGCGCCAGCAGCCAAGATCCGAAGGAGCCGGACTATTACAAGCAGTACTTC.

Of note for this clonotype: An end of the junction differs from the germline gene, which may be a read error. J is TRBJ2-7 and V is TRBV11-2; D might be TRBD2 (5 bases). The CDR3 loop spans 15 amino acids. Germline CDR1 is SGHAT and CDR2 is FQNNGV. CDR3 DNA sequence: TGTGCCAGCAGCCCCCGACTATCAGCGACCTACAAGCAGTACTTC. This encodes CASSPRLSATYKQYF. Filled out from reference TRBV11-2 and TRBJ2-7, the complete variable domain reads EAGVAQSPRYKIIEKRQSVAFWCNPISGHATLYWYQQILGQGPKLLIQFQNNGVVDDSQLPKDRFSAERLKGVDSTLKIQPAKLEDSAVYLCASSPRLSATYKQYFGPGTRLTVT.